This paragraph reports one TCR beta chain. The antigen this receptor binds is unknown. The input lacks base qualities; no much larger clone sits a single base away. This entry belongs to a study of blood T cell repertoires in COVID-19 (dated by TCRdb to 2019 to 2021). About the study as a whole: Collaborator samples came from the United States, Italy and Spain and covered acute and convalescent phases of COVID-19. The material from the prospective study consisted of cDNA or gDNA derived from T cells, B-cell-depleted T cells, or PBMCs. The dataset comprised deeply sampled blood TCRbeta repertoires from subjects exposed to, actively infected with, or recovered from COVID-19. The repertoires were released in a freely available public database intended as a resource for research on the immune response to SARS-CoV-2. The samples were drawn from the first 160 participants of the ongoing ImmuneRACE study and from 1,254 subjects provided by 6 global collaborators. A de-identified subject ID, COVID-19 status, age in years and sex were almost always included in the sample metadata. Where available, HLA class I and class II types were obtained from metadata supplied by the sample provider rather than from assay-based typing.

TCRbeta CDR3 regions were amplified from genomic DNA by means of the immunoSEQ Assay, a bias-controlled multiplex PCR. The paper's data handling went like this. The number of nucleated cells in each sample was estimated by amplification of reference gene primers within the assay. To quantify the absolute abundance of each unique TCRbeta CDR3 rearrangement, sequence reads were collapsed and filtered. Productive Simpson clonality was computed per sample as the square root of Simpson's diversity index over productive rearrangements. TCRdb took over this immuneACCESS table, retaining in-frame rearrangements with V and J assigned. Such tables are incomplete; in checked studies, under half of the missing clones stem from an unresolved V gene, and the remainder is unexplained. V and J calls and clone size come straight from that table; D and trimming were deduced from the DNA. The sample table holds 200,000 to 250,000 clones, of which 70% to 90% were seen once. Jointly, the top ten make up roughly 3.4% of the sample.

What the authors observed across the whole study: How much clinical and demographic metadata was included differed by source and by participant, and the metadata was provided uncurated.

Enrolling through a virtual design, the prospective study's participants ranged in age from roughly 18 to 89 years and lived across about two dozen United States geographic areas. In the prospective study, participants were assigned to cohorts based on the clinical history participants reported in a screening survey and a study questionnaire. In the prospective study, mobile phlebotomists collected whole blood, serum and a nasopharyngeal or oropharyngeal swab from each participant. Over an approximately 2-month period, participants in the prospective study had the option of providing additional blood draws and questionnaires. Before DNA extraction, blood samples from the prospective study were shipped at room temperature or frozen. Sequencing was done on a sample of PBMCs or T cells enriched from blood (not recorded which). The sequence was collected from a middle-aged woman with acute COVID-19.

The nucleotides are TGCGCCAGCAGCCCGGGGGGGCCGACGAACTATGGCTACACCTTC. Its coded protein is CASSPGGPTNYGYTF. The sequence is built from TRBV5-1 and TRBJ1-2; 6 matching bases give a weak D call of TRBD1. For CDR1 and CDR2, the germline V gene lists SGHRS and YFSETQ. Between the V and J ends, shortened by 4 bases and 2 bases respectively, the junction contains 15 bases. The cysteine opens and the phenylalanine closes a CDR3 of 15 amino acids. The retained sequence is limited to the CDR3, 45 bases, with the frame set at the first base.